The 32 T cell receptor beta chains in this list originate from one sample, sequenced in a study of T cell clonality in common variable immunodeficiency. General study results and limits: In common variable immunodeficiency, TCR beta chains reportedly carried fewer deletions and N-nucleotide insertions.

No cognate antigen is known for these TCRs. The method was immunoSEQ multiplex PCR; TCRdb's version includes in-frame clones alone and lacks a portion of them. This sample comprises approximately 18,000 clones, none seen once only. Material: peripheral blood mononuclear cells. These receptors originate from a human donor with common variable immunodeficiency.

As regards this clone: The read ends 3 residues early relative to the CDR3; the germline J gene fills the gap. The chain is built from TRBV6-2 or TRBV6-3 and TRBJ2-7; D is uncertain. V lost 6 bases and J 3 bases, leaving 15 bases between the germline ends. Germline V CDR1 and CDR2: MNHEY, SVGEGT. The CDR3 extends over 14 amino acids. The CDR3 DNA, read in part, is TGTGCCAGCAGATTCGACACGTTATACTACGAG. It codes for CASRFDTLYYE. The full CDR3 reads CASRFDTLYYEQYF.

As for this clone: The CDR3 extends 3 residues past the end of the read, so its final part is completed from the germline J gene. The chain links TRBV7-9 to TRBJ2-3; D may be TRBD1 (5 bases). The CDR3 covers 15 residues. With 4 bases removed from V and 0 bases from J, the gap between germline ends came to 11 bases. Per germline, CDR1 SEHNR and CDR2 FQNEAQ (reference sequence). CDR3 bases read: TGTGCCAGCAGCTACCTTAAGGGGAGCACAGATACG. Its translation is CASSYLKGSTDT. The full CDR3 is CASSYLKGSTDTQYF.

This clone was found many times. The CDR3 sequence is CSRRQATEGNTIYF. CDR3 bases read: TGCAGTAGGCGACAGGCGACGGAAGGAAACACC. V is TRBV20-1 and J is TRBJ1-3; D perhaps matches TRBD1 (6 bases). The sequence runs out 3 residues before the end of the CDR3; the remainder is reconstructed from the germline J gene. Trimming shortened V by 8 bases and J by 4 bases, and 18 bases separated the two germline ends. Germline loops: CDR1 DFQATT, CDR2 SNEGSKA (reference sequence). The CDR3 runs to 14 residues.

The table lists this clone with many counts. This CDR3 is CASSVDWDRGTYEQYF. The part of the CDR3 DNA that was read is TGTGCCAGCAGCGTCGATTGGGACAGGGGAACCTACGAG. V is TRBV9 and J is TRBJ2-7; 10 bases match TRBD1. The CDR3 goes on 3 residues after the read ends, and that part is filled in from the germline J gene. CDR3 length: 16 amino acids. Per the germline V gene, CDR1 is SGDLS and CDR2 is YYNGEE. Unmatched junction bases numbered 7, after V lost 2 bases and J lost 2 bases. Full variable domain (remainder filled in from reference TRBV9 and TRBJ2-7): DSGVTQTPKHLITATGQRVTLRCSPRSGDLSVYWYQQSLDQGLQFLIQYYNGEERAKGNILERFSAQQFPDLHSELNLSSLELGDSALYFCASSVDWDRGTYEQYFGPGTRLTVT.

This clone showed up many times. The read stops 3 residues short of the end of the CDR3; the missing end is completed from the germline J gene. The J gene is TRBJ2-4, the V gene TRBV5-6; the match to TRBD1 covers 9 bases. This CDR3 is 15 amino acids long. The V gene end was trimmed by 4 bases and the J gene end by 6 bases; junction bases not matched to a gene: 8. Germline V gives CDR1 SGHDT, CDR2 YYEEEE. Incomplete CDR3 DNA: TGTGCCAGCAGCGAATGGACAGGGGAGGGAAACATT. Translating gives CASSEWTGEGNI. The full CDR3 protein is CASSEWTGEGNIQYF.

This clone has a handful of counts. The read falls 3 residues short of the CDR3 end, and the missing part is taken from the germline J gene. V is TRBV19 and J is TRBJ1-6, with 7 nucleotides matching TRBD1. The J segment lost 7 bases and the V segment lost 8 bases, leaving 5 bases of the junction unmatched. CDR3 length: 13 amino acids. Germline CDR1 reads LNHDA; CDR2 reads SQIVND (reference sequence). Partial CDR3 DNA: TGTGCCAGTGGGGACAGAGACAATTCACCC. Translation gives CASGDRDNSP. The complete CDR3 protein is CASGDRDNSPLHF.

For this clone: The sequence runs out 3 residues before the end of the CDR3; the remainder is reconstructed from the germline J gene. This sequence joins TRBV5-1 and TRBJ1-2; D possibly corresponds to TRBD1 (5 bases). Trimming pared 5 bases from V and 0 bases from J, leaving 14 bases between. The CDR3 loop spans 15 amino acids. The germline V gene has CDR1 SGHRS and CDR2 YFSETQ. The part of the CDR3 DNA that was read is TGCGCCAGCAGAGGGGCAGGGAGAGCTAACTATGGC. Translation: CASRGAGRANYG. The entire CDR3 sequence reads CASRGAGRANYGYTF.

Details on this clone: The read stops 3 residues short of the end of the CDR3; the missing end is completed from the germline J gene. The V and J genes are TRBV5-1 and TRBJ2-1, with D possibly matching TRBD2 (7 bases). Germline CDR1 and CDR2: SGHRS and YFSETQ. Trimming cost V 0 bases and J 4 bases, with 17 bases left between them. This CDR3 comprises 17 residues. The CDR3 DNA, read in part, is TGCGCCAGCAGCTTGGGGATTACGGGGGGCCCGTACAATGAG. Protein product: CASSLGITGGPYNE. The full-length CDR3 reads as CASSLGITGGPYNEQFF. Together with reference TRBV5-1 and TRBJ2-1, the CDR3 gives the full variable domain: KAGVTQTPRYLIKTRGQQVTLSCSPISGHRSVSWYQQTPGQGLQFLFEYFSETQRNKGNFPGRFSGRQFSNSRSEMNVSTLELGDSALYLCASSLGITGGPYNEQFFGPGTRLTVL.

The table lists this clone with many counts. The read terminates 3 residues ahead of where the CDR3 ends, so the germline J gene completes it. The rearrangement links TRBV20-1 to TRBJ2-7, with a possible D match to TRBD2 (7 bases). Germline V gene sequence: CDR1 DFQATT, CDR2 SNEGSKA (reference sequence). The CDR3 consists of 14 residues. V lost 1 base to trimming and J lost 6 bases, with 16 bases between them. CDR3 sequence: CSARVEGGAGEQYF. The part of the CDR3 DNA that was read is TGCAGTGCTAGAGTGGAGGGGGGGGCGGGCGAG.

This clone has a handful of counts. The read is 3 residues too short to cover the CDR3 end, so that end is filled in from the germline J gene. This rearrangement joins TRBV2 to TRBJ2-1; D is undetermined. Trimming left V 5 bases short and J 8 bases short, with 4 bases between. The CDR3 extends over 10 amino acids. Per germline, CDR1 SNHLY and CDR2 FYNNEI. Incomplete CDR3 DNA: TGTGCCAGCAGTTTCGATGAG. It codes for CASSFDE. From start to end, the CDR3 is CASSFDEQFF.

Worth noting for this clone: The read ends 3 residues shy of where the CDR3 ends; the end is completed using the germline J gene. The rearrangement joins TRBV29-1 to TRBJ2-1, with 8 bases lining up with TRBD1. The CDR3 loop spans 17 amino acids. After removal of 1 base from V and 7 bases from J, the junction contained 15 bases not matched to a gene. Germline V CDR1 and CDR2: SQVTM, ANQGSEA. The DNA read from the CDR3 is TGCAGCGTTGAAGCAATATTTGGACAGGGTTTTTGGAATGAG. Translating gives CSVEAIFGQGFWNE. The entire CDR3 protein is CSVEAIFGQGFWNEQFF.

This clone was counted many times. The read comes to an end 3 residues before the CDR3 does, leaving the germline J gene to fill in the end. The chain joins TRBV7-6 to TRBJ1-6; TRBD1 aligns across 8 bases. The CDR3 consists of 15 residues. Germline trimming cut 1 base from V and 10 bases from J; bases unmatched to any gene: 6. Germline CDR1 SGHVS, CDR2 FNYEAQ. The sequenced part of the CDR3 DNA is TGTGCCAGCAGCTTAGGAGGGACAGGAGCATCACCC. It translates to CASSLGGTGASP. The whole CDR3 is CASSLGGTGASPLHF.

This clone was counted ten times or more. The missing CDR3 end, 3 residues past where the read stops, is filled in from the germline J gene. The V and J genes are TRBV29-1 and TRBJ1-1; D is perhaps TRBD1 (5 bases). The CDR3 loop spans 11 amino acids. Trimming took off 5 bases at V and 5 bases at J, with 9 bases between the two ends. Germline CDR1 and CDR2: SQVTM and ANQGSEA. The sequenced CDR3 bases are TGCAGCGTTAAGGCAGGGACTGAA. Residues: CSVKAGTE. The complete CDR3 reads CSVKAGTEAFF.

This clone was seen a handful of times. The read is 3 residues too short to cover the CDR3 end, so that end is filled in from the germline J gene. This chain connects TRBV5-1 to TRBJ2-7, with D perhaps TRBD2 (6 bases). V lost 0 bases and J 6 bases, leaving 16 bases between the germline ends. Germline V gene data show CDR1 as SGHRS and CDR2 as YFSETQ. This CDR3 contains 15 residues. This CDR3 reads CASSLVSGGLSEQYF. The sequenced part of the CDR3 DNA is TGCGCCAGCAGCTTGGTATCTGGGGGACTCTCCGAG.

This clone showed up many times. The read comes to an end 3 residues before the CDR3 does, leaving the germline J gene to fill in the end. The gene calls are TRBV20-1 and TRBJ1-2; unclear D gene. This CDR3 is built from 16 residues. Trimming left V 1 base short and J 0 bases short, with 15 bases between. The V gene's germline CDR1 is DFQATT and CDR2 SNEGSKA (reference sequence). The sequenced part of the CDR3 DNA is TGCAGTGCTAGAGTCTTGAGGTGGCCGCCTAACTATGGC. It translates to CSARVLRWPPNYG. The whole CDR3 sequence is CSARVLRWPPNYGYTF.

This clone was counted at least ten times. The sequence runs out 3 residues before the end of the CDR3; the remainder is reconstructed from the germline J gene. The V and J genes are TRBV29-1 and TRBJ2-3; D is unresolved. Trimming pared 0 bases from V and 2 bases from J, leaving 12 bases between. Looked up from germline, CDR1 is SQVTM and CDR2 is ANQGSEA. CDR3 size: 15 residues. CDR3 region: CSVEDPQLFTDTQYF. Partial CDR3 DNA: TGCAGCGTTGAAGATCCCCAGTTATTCACAGATACG.

This clone was seen a few times. Sequencing ends 3 residues short of the CDR3 end; the germline J gene provides the rest. The V gene is TRBV7-2, the J gene TRBJ2-1, with a possible D match to TRBD2 (7 bases). Germline-derived CDR1 and CDR2 are SGHTA and FQGNSA. V lost 4 bases, J lost 8 bases, and 18 bases lay in between. The CDR3 length is 15 residues. This CDR3 is CASSSWGGSFYEQFF. The CDR3 bases that were read are TGTGCCAGCAGCTCATGGGGGGGCTCTTTCTATGAG. The complete variable domain, with remaining parts taken from reference TRBV7-2 and TRBJ2-1, reads GAGVSQSPSNKVTEKGKDVELRCDPISGHTALYWYRQSLGQGLEFLIYFQGNSAPDKSGLPSDRFSAERTGGSVSTLTIQRTQQEDSAVYLCASSSWGGSFYEQFFGPGTRLTVL.

This clone was seen more than once but under ten times. The CDR3 protein is CASSLTGLSNTIYF. The sequenced part of the CDR3 DNA is TGTGCCAGCAGCTTAACAGGGTTGAGCAACACC. The chain uses TRBV7-8 and TRBJ1-3; possibly TRBD1 for D (6 bases). The DNA ends 3 residues before the CDR3 does, and the rest of the CDR3 is filled in from the germline J gene. Germline V lookup: CDR1 SGHVS, CDR2 FQNEAQ. The CDR3 contains 14 residues. V lost 2 bases and J 7 bases, leaving 12 bases between the germline ends.

Note on this clone: The DNA ends 3 residues before the CDR3 does, and the rest of the CDR3 is filled in from the germline J gene. This chain joins TRBV6-2 or TRBV6-3 and TRBJ2-2, with D possibly matching TRBD2 (7 bases). The CDR3 is 14 residues long. Germline V gives CDR1 MNHEY, CDR2 SVGEGT. V was cut by 7 bases and J by 6 bases, with 15 bases left in between. CDR3 loop: CASTPQGGAGELFF. The covered CDR3 bases are TGTGCCAGCACTCCACAGGGAGGGGCCGGGGAG.

The sample holds many counts of this clone. The read falls 3 residues short of the CDR3 end, and the missing part is taken from the germline J gene. The rearrangement joins TRBV7-2 to TRBJ1-4; D is uncertain. The CDR3 has 15 amino acids. V was shortened by 5 bases and J by 7 bases, with 17 bases between the two germline ends. The germline CDR1 and CDR2 sequences are SGHTA and FQGNSA. Here the CDR3 reads CASSLVGFEGEKLFF. CDR3 DNA, as far as it was read: TGTGCCAGCAGCCTAGTCGGGTTCGAAGGTGAAAAA.

The sample holds many counts of this clone. At one boundary the junction diverges from the germline segment, which might be a read error. The read comes to an end 3 residues before the CDR3 does, leaving the germline J gene to fill in the end. The rearrangement links TRBV4-2 to TRBJ1-2, with TRBD1 matching over 7 bases. The CDR3 has 17 residues. Germline V CDR1 and CDR2: LGHNA, YNFKEQ. CDR3 bases read: TGCGCCAGCAGCCCGAGCATAAGGGGGCGTATCTTCTATGGC. This encodes CASSPSIRGRIFYG. The CDR3 in its entirety is CASSPSIRGRIFYGYTF.

Details on this clone: The read stops 3 residues short of the end of the CDR3; the missing end is completed from the germline J gene. V gene TRBV7-2 combines with J gene TRBJ2-5; D ambiguous. CDR1 is SGHTA and CDR2 is FQGNSA in the germline V gene. This CDR3 has 14 residues. With 5 bases removed from V and 2 bases from J, the gap between germline ends came to 12 bases. The DNA read from the CDR3 is TGTGCCAGCAGCCCGCTGGCGGTGCAAGAGACC. It specifies CASSPLAVQET. The complete CDR3 reads CASSPLAVQETQYF.

Remarks on this clone: The sequenced fragment ends 3 residues before the CDR3 boundary, so the rest is inferred from the germline J gene. The sample carries other DNA sequences with the same CDR3. The rearrangement uses TRBV19 and TRBJ2-1, with 8 bases fitting TRBD2. CDR1 and CDR2 from the germline V gene are LNHDA and SQIVND (reference sequence). Germline trimming cut 3 bases from V and 4 bases from J; bases unmatched to any gene: 17. CDR3 length: 19 residues. This chain's CDR3 is CASSIARRSGVTIYNEQFF. CDR3 bases read: TGTGCCAGTAGTATTGCTAGGCGTAGCGGGGTAACTATTTACAATGAG.

In its sample, this clone was seen a few times. With the read ending 3 residues before the CDR3 end, the germline J gene is used to fill in that end. The rearrangement joins TRBV19 to TRBJ2-7, with a possible D match to TRBD1 (5 bases). This CDR3 is built from 16 residues. V lost 3 bases and J lost 1, with 16 bases in between. Germline assignment: CDR1 LNHDA and CDR2 SQIVND (reference sequence). The CDR3 is CASSMGSGRVSYEQYF. Partial CDR3 DNA: TGTGCCAGTAGTATGGGTTCCGGCAGGGTGTCCTACGAG. Together with reference TRBV19 and TRBJ2-7, the CDR3 gives the full variable domain: DGGITQSPKYLFRKEGQNVTLSCEQNLNHDAMYWYRQDPGQGLRLIYYSQIVNDFQKGDIAEGYSVSREKKESFPLTVTSAQKNPTAFYLCASSMGSGRVSYEQYFGPGTRLTVT.

This clone was counted a few times. The read gets to within 3 residues of the CDR3 end, and the germline J gene fills in the rest. The rearrangement links TRBV2 to TRBJ2-7, with 9 nucleotides matching TRBD1. Looked up from germline, CDR1 is SNHLY and CDR2 is FYNNEI. CDR3 length equals 13 residues. Trimming took 8 bases from V and 3 from J; bases not matched to a gene: 5. CDR3 DNA (partial): TGTGCCAGCTTCCGGACAGGGGACTACGAG. Residues: CASFRTGDYE. The CDR3 as a whole reads CASFRTGDYEQYF.

There are a few counts of this clone. The CDR3 goes on 3 residues after the read ends, and that part is filled in from the germline J gene. V and J are TRBV2 and TRBJ1-6; 7 bases agree with TRBD1. CDR3 length: 14 residues. The V and J ends lost 3 bases and 9 bases, in that order; junction bases with no gene match: 5. Looked up from germline, CDR1 is SNHLY and CDR2 is FYNNEI. The CDR3 bases that were read are TGTGCCAGCAGTGATAGTACAGGGGTTTCACCC. Amino acids: CASSDSTGVSP. The complete CDR3 reads CASSDSTGVSPLHF.

This clone was detected many times. With the read ending 3 residues before the CDR3 end, the germline J gene is used to fill in that end. The V and J genes are TRBV7-9 and TRBJ2-7, with 7 bases matching TRBD1. V was clipped by 1 base and J by 2 bases; unmatched bases: 2. Looked up from germline, CDR1 is SEHNR and CDR2 is FQNEAQ (reference sequence). This CDR3 spans 14 amino acids. The CDR3 DNA, read in part, is TGTGCCAGCAGCTTAGAGGGGGCCCCCTACGAG. It specifies CASSLEGAPYE. The entire CDR3 sequence reads CASSLEGAPYEQYF.

There are many counts of this clone. With the read ending 3 residues before the CDR3 end, the germline J gene is used to fill in that end. The chain employs TRBV7-3 and TRBJ2-2; D is undetermined. Germline CDR1 reads SGHTA; CDR2 reads FQGTGA. Deletions cut 2 bases from V and 6 bases from J, with 7 bases between. The CDR3 is made up of 13 amino acids. Partial CDR3 DNA: TGTGCCAGCAGCTTAGGGCGATCCGGGGAG. Translated: CASSLGRSGE. The full-length CDR3 reads as CASSLGRSGELFF.

Only a few counts were recorded for this clone. The missing CDR3 end, 3 residues past where the read stops, is filled in from the germline J gene. This chain connects TRBV2 to TRBJ2-7; no clear D gene. Trimming stripped 8 bases from V and 6 bases from J, with 11 bases between. The CDR3 is made up of 11 amino acids. Germline assignment: CDR1 SNHLY and CDR2 FYNNEI. CDR3 bases read: TGTGCCAGCTCGGGTTCGGGCGAG. Protein product: CASSGSGE. The full CDR3 protein is CASSGSGEQYF.

In this sample, this clone turned up a few times. The CDR3 end lies 3 residues beyond the end of the read and is filled in from the germline J gene. This rearrangement joins TRBV30 to TRBJ2-3; TRBD2 matches 11 bases. The germline CDR1 and CDR2 sequences are GTSNPN and SVGIG (reference sequence). The V and J ends lost 6 bases and 4 bases, in that order; junction bases with no gene match: 3. The CDR3 has 13 residues. This CDR3 is CACLAGGADTQYF. CDR3 DNA (partial): TGTGCCTGCCTAGCGGGAGGCGCAGATACG.

CDR3 sequence: CASSEGRGGGDTEAFF. CDR3 DNA, as far as it was read: TGTGCCAGCAGTGAAGGCAGGGGAGGTGGTGACACTGAA. This chain links TRBV6-1 with TRBJ1-1; D perhaps matches TRBD1 (6 bases). The CDR3 goes on 3 residues after the read ends, and that part is filled in from the germline J gene. Deletions cut 1 base from V and 3 bases from J, with 15 bases between. The CDR3 loop spans 16 amino acids. Germline V gives CDR1 MNHNS, CDR2 SASEGT.

CDR3 bases read: TGTGCCATCAGTGAGTCGGCAGGGGGCTACGAG. Its protein product is CAISESAGGYE. The full CDR3 protein is CAISESAGGYEQYF. The chain links TRBV10-3 to TRBJ2-7; 7 bases align to TRBD1. The read terminates 3 residues ahead of where the CDR3 ends, so the germline J gene completes it. The J segment lost 3 bases and the V segment lost 0 bases, leaving 2 bases of the junction unmatched. The germline CDR1 and CDR2 sequences are ENHRY and SYGVKD. The CDR3 consists of 14 residues.